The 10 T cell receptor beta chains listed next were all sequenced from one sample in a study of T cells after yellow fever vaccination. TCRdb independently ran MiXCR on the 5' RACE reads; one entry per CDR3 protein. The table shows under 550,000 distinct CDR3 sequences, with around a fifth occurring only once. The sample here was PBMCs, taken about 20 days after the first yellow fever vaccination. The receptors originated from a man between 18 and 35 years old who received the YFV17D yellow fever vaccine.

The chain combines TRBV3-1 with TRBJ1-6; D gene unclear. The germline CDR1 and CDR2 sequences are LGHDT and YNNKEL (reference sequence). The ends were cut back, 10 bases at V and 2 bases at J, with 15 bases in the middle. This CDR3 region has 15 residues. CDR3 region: CATKKGDAYNSPLHF. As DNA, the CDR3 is TGTGCCACCAAGAAAGGAGACGCCTATAATTCACCCCTCCACTTT.

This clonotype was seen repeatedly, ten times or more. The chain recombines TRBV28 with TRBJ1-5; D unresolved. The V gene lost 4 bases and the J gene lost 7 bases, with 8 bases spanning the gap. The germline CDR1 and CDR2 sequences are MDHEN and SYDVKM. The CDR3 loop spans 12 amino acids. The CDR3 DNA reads TGTGCCAGCAGTTATTACCGGCAGCCCCAGCATTTT. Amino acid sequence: CASSYYRQPQHF.

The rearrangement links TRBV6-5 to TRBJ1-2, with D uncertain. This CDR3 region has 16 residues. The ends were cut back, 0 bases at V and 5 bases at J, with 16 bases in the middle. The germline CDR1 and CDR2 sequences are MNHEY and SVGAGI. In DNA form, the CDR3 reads TGTGCCAGCAGTTACTCAAGGGCTTCTATGGGGTATGGCTACACCTTC. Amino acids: CASSYSRASMGYGYTF.

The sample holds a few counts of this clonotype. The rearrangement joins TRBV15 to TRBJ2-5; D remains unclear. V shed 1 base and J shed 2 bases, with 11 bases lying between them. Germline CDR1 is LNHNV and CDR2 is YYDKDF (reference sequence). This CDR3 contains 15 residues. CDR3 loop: CATSRASGRQETQYF. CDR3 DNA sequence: TGTGCCACCAGCAGAGCATCTGGACGGCAAGAGACCCAGTACTTC.

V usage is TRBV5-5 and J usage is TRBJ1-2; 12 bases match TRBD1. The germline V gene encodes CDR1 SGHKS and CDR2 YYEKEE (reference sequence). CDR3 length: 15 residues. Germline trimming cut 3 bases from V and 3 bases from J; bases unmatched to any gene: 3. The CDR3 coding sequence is TGTGCCAGCAGCTGGGGACAGGGGGCTCACTATGGCTACACCTTC. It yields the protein CASSWGQGAHYGYTF.

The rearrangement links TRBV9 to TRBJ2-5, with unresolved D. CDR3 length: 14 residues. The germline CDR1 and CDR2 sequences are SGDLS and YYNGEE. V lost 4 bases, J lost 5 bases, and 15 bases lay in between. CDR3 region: CASSTPYQPETQYF. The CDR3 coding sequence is TGTGCCAGCAGCACCCCGTACCAGCCGGAGACCCAGTACTTC.

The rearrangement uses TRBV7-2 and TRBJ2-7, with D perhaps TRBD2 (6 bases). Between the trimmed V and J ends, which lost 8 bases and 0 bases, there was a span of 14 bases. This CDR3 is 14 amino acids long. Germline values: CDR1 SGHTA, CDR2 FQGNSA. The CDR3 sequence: CASRRDSNSYEQYF. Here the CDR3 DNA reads TGTGCCAGCCGCAGGGACTCTAACTCCTACGAGCAGTACTTC.

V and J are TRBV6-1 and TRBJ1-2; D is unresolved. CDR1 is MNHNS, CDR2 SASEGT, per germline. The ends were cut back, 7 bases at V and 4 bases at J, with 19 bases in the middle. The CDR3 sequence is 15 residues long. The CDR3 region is CASNTGRIVAYGYTF. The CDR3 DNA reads TGTGCCAGCAATACCGGGAGGATTGTCGCCTATGGCTACACCTTC.

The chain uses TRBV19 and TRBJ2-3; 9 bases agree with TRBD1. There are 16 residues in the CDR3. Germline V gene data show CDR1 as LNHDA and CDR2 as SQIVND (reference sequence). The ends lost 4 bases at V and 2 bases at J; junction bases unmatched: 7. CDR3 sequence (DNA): TGTGCCAGTAGTAGCCCCGGGACAGGGTCCACAGATACGCAGTATTTT. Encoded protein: CASSSPGTGSTDTQYF.

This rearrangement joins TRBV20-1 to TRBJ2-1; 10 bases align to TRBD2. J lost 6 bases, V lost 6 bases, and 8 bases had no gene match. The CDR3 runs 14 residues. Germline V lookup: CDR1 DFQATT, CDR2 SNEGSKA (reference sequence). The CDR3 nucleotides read TGCAGTGCCCCCGAGCGGGGGGGCTTCAATGAGCAGTTCTTC. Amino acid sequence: CSAPERGGFNEQFF.